The 28 T cell receptor beta chains listed next were all sequenced from one sample in a study of OX40 agonist ivuxolimab in advanced cancers. TCRdb's table, derived via immunoSEQ multiplex PCR, lists solely in-frame clones and lacks some. The sample gives roughly 97,000 clones, about 90% of which show up once; 0.7% to 1% is in the top ten. Specimen: CD4+ or CD8+ T cells sorted from blood, collected in a trial of the OX40 agonist ivuxolimab. The receptors shown here come from an adult with an advanced solid tumor such as melanoma, head and neck, liver or kidney cancer.

This chain links TRBV5-4 with TRBJ1-1, with D hard to call. Trimming took 0 bases from V and 1 from J, leaving 10 bases between them. Germline V gene data show CDR1 as SGHNT and CDR2 as YYREEE (reference sequence). This CDR3 has 15 amino acids. The CDR3 coding sequence is TGTGCCAGCAGCTTGGATTTGGGCCCGAACACTGAAGCTTTCTTT. Translation: CASSLDLGPNTEAFF.

The chain combines TRBV6-9 with TRBJ1-2; D is ambiguous. V lost 11 bases and J lost 3, with 13 bases in between. Per germline, CDR1 MNHGY and CDR2 SVAAGI. The CDR3 has 12 residues. The CDR3 reads CAAGCLYYGYTF. CDR3 in DNA: TGTGCCGCGGGCTGCCTCTACTATGGCTACACCTTC.

On this clone: Other nucleotide sequences from this sample produce the same CDR3. The V gene is TRBV5-1, the J gene TRBJ2-7, with 9 positions matching TRBD1. Germline values: CDR1 SGHRS, CDR2 YFSETQ. CDR3 length: 14 amino acids. V shed 5 bases, J shed 2 bases, and the junction held 5 bases outside the gene matches. The CDR3 region has the DNA TGCGCCAGCAGTTCCGGGACAGGGACCTACGAGCAGTACTTC. Translation gives CASSSGTGTYEQYF.

The CDR3 loop is CASSLRPLGQGDQPQHF. The CDR3 nucleotides read TGCGCCAGCAGCTTGCGGCCATTGGGGCAGGGGGATCAGCCCCAGCATTTT. The chain carries TRBV5-1 and TRBJ1-5; TRBD1 agrees at 7 bases. The CDR3 has 17 residues. The J segment lost 5 bases and the V segment lost 1 base, leaving 12 bases of the junction unmatched. Germline CDR1 reads SGHRS; CDR2 reads YFSETQ.

The CDR3 spells CAWSRENTEAFF. The CDR3 DNA reads as TGTGCCTGGAGCAGGGAGAACACTGAAGCTTTCTTT. The V and J genes are TRBV30 and TRBJ1-1, with D possibly TRBD1 on 5 matching bases. Looked up from germline, CDR1 is GTSNPN and CDR2 is SVGIG (reference sequence). Between the trimmed V and J ends, which lost 3 bases and 1 base, there was a span of 6 bases. This CDR3 contains 12 residues. Looking up the rest from reference TRBV30 and TRBJ1-1 gives the full variable domain: SQTIHQWPATLVQPVGSPLSLECTVEGTSNPNLYWYRQAAGRGLQLLFYSVGIGQISSEVPQNLSASRPQDRQFILSSKKLLLSDSGFYLCAWSRENTEAFFGQGTRLTVV.

This chain uses TRBV9 with TRBJ1-6, with D possibly TRBD1 on 6 matching bases. From germline, CDR1 is SGDLS and CDR2 YYNGEE. V gave up 3 bases and J gave up 8 bases, with 12 bases separating them. This CDR3 is built from 14 residues. The CDR3 nucleotides read TGTGCCAGCAGCGCAAGGGGGGAGCATTCACCCCTCCACTTT. Translated: CASSARGEHSPLHF. The whole variable domain, remainder taken from reference TRBV9 and TRBJ1-6, is DSGVTQTPKHLITATGQRVTLRCSPRSGDLSVYWYQQSLDQGLQFLIQYYNGEERAKGNILERFSAQQFPDLHSELNLSSLELGDSALYFCASSARGEHSPLHFGNGTRLTVT.

The rearrangement links TRBV7-2 to TRBJ1-3; no clear D gene. Looked up from germline, CDR1 is SGHTA and CDR2 is FQGNSA. Trimming took 8 bases from V and 0 from J, leaving 11 bases between them. This CDR3 is built from 14 residues. The CDR3 nucleotides are TGTGCCAGCGCCGGAACACGCTCTGGAAACACCATATATTTT. Translating it yields CASAGTRSGNTIYF.

The chain uses TRBV28 and TRBJ1-2; tentatively, D is TRBD1 (6 bases). This CDR3 has 17 residues. V shed 4 bases and J shed 4 bases, with 22 bases lying between them. Germline loops: CDR1 MDHEN, CDR2 SYDVKM. CDR3 residues: CASSSLDRPENSYGYTF. As DNA, the CDR3 is TGTGCCAGCAGTTCACTGGACAGACCTGAGAACTCCTATGGCTACACCTTC.

The V gene is TRBV6-5, the J gene TRBJ1-2; D is unresolved. Germline V CDR1 and CDR2: MNHEY, SVGAGI. Trimming removed 6 bases at V and 4 bases at J, with 12 bases between. This CDR3 spans 13 amino acids. The CDR3 spells CASSPGPIYGYTF. Here the CDR3 DNA reads TGTGCCAGCAGCCCCGGACCGATCTATGGCTACACCTTC.

The chain combines TRBV7-2 with TRBJ1-4; maybe TRBD1 (6 bases). CDR3 size: 14 residues. V shed 2 bases and J shed 4 bases, with 8 bases lying between them. Germline CDR1 is SGHTA and CDR2 is FQGNSA. The CDR3 nucleotides are TGTGCCAGCAGCTTACCGGGACATAATGAAAAACTGTTTTTT. Translated, it gives CASSLPGHNEKLFF.

The CDR3 reads CAWRLAGGLETQYF. Here the CDR3 DNA reads TGTGCCTGGAGACTAGCGGGGGGGCTTGAGACCCAGTACTTC. The rearrangement joins TRBV30 to TRBJ2-5, with 13 bases fitting TRBD2. Germline assignment: CDR1 GTSNPN and CDR2 SVGIG (reference sequence). The CDR3 is made up of 14 amino acids. Trimming removed 3 bases from V and 5 bases from J; junction bases left unmatched: 3.

This chain links TRBV18 with TRBJ1-3, with D possibly being TRBD1 (6 bases). Germline V lookup: CDR1 KGHSH, CDR2 LQKENI. The V gene lost 0 bases and the J gene lost 3 bases, with 12 bases spanning the gap. The CDR3 contains 16 residues. The CDR3 sequence: CASSPPMGGYGNTIYF. The DNA for the CDR3 is TGTGCCAGCTCACCACCCATGGGGGGCTATGGAAACACCATATATTTT. Using reference TRBV18 and TRBJ1-3 for the parts outside the CDR3, the full variable domain is NAGVMQNPRHLVRRRGQEARLRCSPMKGHSHVYWYRQLPEEGLKFMVYLQKENIIDESGMPKERFSAEFPKEGPSILRIQQVVRGDSAAYFCASSPPMGGYGNTIYFGEGSWLTVV.

The chain couples TRBV7-2 to TRBJ2-5, with D hard to call. Looked up from germline, CDR1 is SGHTA and CDR2 is FQGNSA. CDR3 length: 15 residues. Trimming took 0 bases from V and 4 from J, leaving 12 bases between them. CDR3 in DNA: TGTGCCAGCAGCTTAGCCAGGTTAGGATTAGAGACCCAGTACTTC. Protein: CASSLARLGLETQYF.

The chain couples TRBV5-1 to TRBJ2-3, with a tentative D call TRBD1 (6 bases). V lost 2 bases and J lost 0, with 13 bases in between. CDR1 SGHRS and CDR2 YFSETQ come from the germline V gene. The CDR3 has 16 residues. CDR3 bases: TGCGCCAGCAGCTTTTACAGGGAGCGGAGCACAGATACGCAGTATTTT. This sequence encodes CASSFYRERSTDTQYF.

This sequence joins TRBV9 and TRBJ2-4; the D gene is possibly TRBD2 (6 bases). Trimming removed 3 bases from V and 0 bases from J, with 13 bases in between. Germline values: CDR1 SGDLS, CDR2 YYNGEE. The CDR3 contains 16 residues. The CDR3 DNA follows: TGTGCCAGCAGCGGGTCCGGGAGTTTAGCCAAAAACATTCAGTACTTC. Encoded protein: CASSGSGSLAKNIQYF.

The chain has TRBV7-2 and TRBJ2-5, with 10 bases that match TRBD2. The J call may be wrong; the DNA end is better matched by TRBJ2-7. The germline CDR1 and CDR2 sequences are SGHTA and FQGNSA. CDR3 length equals 16 residues. The CDR3, as DNA: TGTGCCAGCAGCTCACGGACTAGCGGATTCCCCTACGAGCAGTACTTC. As protein: CASSSRTSGFPYEQYF.

The chain is built from TRBV19 and TRBJ2-5; TRBD2 agrees at 10 bases. Per germline, CDR1 LNHDA and CDR2 SQIVND (reference sequence). This CDR3 comprises 18 residues. V lost 3 bases and J lost 3; bases outside the gene matches: 13. Here the CDR3 DNA reads TGTGCCAGTAGTATTGGGGCACAGCGGGGGGGCCTAGAAGAGACCCAGTACTTC. This translates into CASSIGAQRGGLEETQYF.

The rearrangement links TRBV5-5 to TRBJ1-6, with D uncertain. V lost 0 bases and J 10 bases, leaving 8 bases between the germline ends. The CDR3 covers 13 residues. The germline V gene has CDR1 SGHKS and CDR2 YYEKEE (reference sequence). CDR3 in DNA: TGTGCCAGCAGCTTGGTTGCGGAGTCACCCCTCCACTTT. Translated, it gives CASSLVAESPLHF.

The V gene is TRBV28, the J gene TRBJ1-5; possible D gene TRBD1, 6 bases. CDR1 and CDR2 from the germline V gene are MDHEN and SYDVKM. Trimming pared 6 bases from V and 4 bases from J, leaving 19 bases between. The CDR3 contains 16 residues. Written as DNA, the CDR3 is TGTGCCAGCAGACAGACCGAACTACAGGGAAATCAGCCCCAGCATTTT. It codes for CASRQTELQGNQPQHF.

The chain is built from TRBV7-2 and TRBJ1-4; tentatively, D is TRBD1 (5 bases). This CDR3 contains 14 residues. CDR1 and CDR2 from the germline V gene are SGHTA and FQGNSA. V shed 6 bases and J shed 7 bases, with 15 bases lying between them. The CDR3 DNA reads TGTGCCAGCAGTCGAGGGGCAGCGCCTGAAAAACTGTTTTTT. This encodes CASSRGAAPEKLFF.

This rearrangement joins TRBV2 to TRBJ2-1; weak D call: TRBD2 (5 bases). The V end lost 11 bases, the J end lost 4 bases, and 21 bases lay between the germline ends. The germline V gene has CDR1 SNHLY and CDR2 FYNNEI. This CDR3 has 15 amino acids. For the CDR3, the DNA is TGTGCCTCCAAGGCCGGGGTGGCCGCTTACAATGAGCAGTTCTTC. It specifies CASKAGVAAYNEQFF.

The V and J genes are TRBV7-2 and TRBJ2-7; D is ambiguous. V lost 1 base to trimming and J lost 4 bases, with 14 bases between them. The CDR3 extends over 15 amino acids. The germline V gene has CDR1 SGHTA and CDR2 FQGNSA. In DNA form, the CDR3 reads TGTGCCAGCAGCTTAGACCGGGCCCCTATGTACGAGCAGTACTTC. This translates into CASSLDRAPMYEQYF. Based on the CDR3 plus reference TRBV7-2 and TRBJ2-7, the full variable domain is GAGVSQSPSNKVTEKGKDVELRCDPISGHTALYWYRQSLGQGLEFLIYFQGNSAPDKSGLPSDRFSAERTGGSVSTLTIQRTQQEDSAVYLCASSLDRAPMYEQYFGPGTRLTVT.

This chain joins TRBV5-1 and TRBJ1-3, with D perhaps TRBD1 (5 bases). The CDR3 sequence is 15 residues long. V dropped 0 bases and J dropped 7 bases, with 14 bases sitting between them. Germline V gene sequence: CDR1 SGHRS, CDR2 YFSETQ. This chain's CDR3 is CASSLDGGYRNTIYF. The CDR3 bases are TGCGCCAGCAGCTTGGATGGGGGGTATAGGAACACCATATATTTT.

This clone was counted once. The CDR3 here is CASSFPGQGASQPQHF. The CDR3 nucleotides read TGTGCCAGCAGTTTCCCGGGACAGGGGGCGAGTCAGCCCCAGCATTTT. The chain couples TRBV28 to TRBJ1-5, with 12 bases fitting TRBD1. J lost 6 bases, V lost 3 bases, and 6 bases had no gene match. This CDR3 region has 16 residues. Germline loops: CDR1 MDHEN, CDR2 SYDVKM.

The V and J genes are TRBV5-1 and TRBJ1-4; possible D gene TRBD1, 6 bases. Germline CDR1 and CDR2: SGHRS and YFSETQ. V lost 4 bases and J lost 7, with 8 bases in between. CDR3 length: 12 residues. CDR3 protein: CASSLGGEKLFF. The CDR3 nucleotides read TGCGCCAGCAGCCTAGGGGGTGAAAAACTGTTTTTT.

The chain has TRBV18 and TRBJ2-6, with D unclear. Germline V CDR1 and CDR2: KGHSH, LQKENI. This CDR3 has 16 amino acids. Deletions cut 3 bases from V and 1 base from J, with 10 bases between. CDR3 region: CASSPSRLSGANVLTF. CDR3 DNA sequence: TGTGCCAGCTCACCGTCGCGGTTGTCTGGGGCCAACGTCCTGACTTTC.

The CDR3 is CASSLVSGSNQPQHF. As DNA, the CDR3 is TGTGCCAGCAGCTTAGTCAGCGGTAGCAATCAGCCCCAGCATTTT. The chain links TRBV7-8 to TRBJ1-5; D gene ambiguous. This CDR3 region has 15 residues. The germline V and J ends were trimmed by 1 base and 0 bases, with 7 bases remaining between them. Germline V gives CDR1 SGHVS, CDR2 FQNEAQ.

The chain couples TRBV11-2 to TRBJ1-6, with a tentative D call TRBD1 (5 bases). Trimming cost V 1 base and J 10 bases, with 17 bases left between them. The CDR3 loop spans 16 amino acids. The germline gives CDR1 SGHAT, CDR2 FQNNGV. CDR3 sequence (DNA): TGTGCCAGCAGCTTAGGCCGAGGGTATGGGGGATCACCCCTCCACTTT. As protein: CASSLGRGYGGSPLHF.